One sample yielded the 16 T cell receptor beta chains listed below, sequenced in a study of OX40 agonist ivuxolimab in advanced cancers. Using immunoSEQ multiplex PCR, the repertoire was profiled, and TCRdb retains in-frame clones only, with some absent. The sample yields about 82,000 clones, just under 95% seen once. The sample was CD4+ or CD8+ T cells sorted from blood, taken in a trial of the OX40 agonist ivuxolimab. Source of these receptors: an adult with an advanced solid tumor such as melanoma, head and neck, liver or kidney cancer.

The chain recombines TRBV10-3 with TRBJ2-3; D is unresolved. The germline gives CDR1 ENHRY, CDR2 SYGVKD. This CDR3 is 13 amino acids long. V lost 5 bases to trimming and J lost 0 bases, with 6 bases between them. This CDR3 is CAISPTSTDTQYF. The CDR3 DNA is TGTGCCATCAGTCCGACTAGCACAGATACGCAGTATTTT.

The V call is TRBV18, the J call TRBJ2-2; 12 bases match TRBD2. The V gene's germline CDR1 is KGHSH and CDR2 LQKENI. Trimming cost V 0 bases and J 4 bases; bases outside gene matches: 12. The CDR3 length is 20 residues. The CDR3 sequence is CASSPPVLAGGVTTTGELFF. The CDR3 region has the DNA TGTGCCAGCTCACCACCGGTCCTAGCGGGAGGGGTTACGACCACCGGGGAGCTGTTTTTT.

The V call is TRBV14, the J call TRBJ2-1, with TRBD1 as a possible D gene (6 bases). V lost 0 bases and J lost 2, with 17 bases in between. This CDR3 contains 18 residues. CDR1 SGHDN and CDR2 FVKESK come from the germline V gene. In DNA form, the CDR3 reads TGTGCCAGCAGCCAAGATAGGGCCGGGACAAGAACCTACAATGAGCAGTTCTTC. This encodes CASSQDRAGTRTYNEQFF.

The genes are TRBV5-5 and TRBJ1-5; 7 positions agree with TRBD1. Germline V CDR1 and CDR2: SGHKS, YYEKEE (reference sequence). CDR3 length equals 14 residues. The J segment lost 4 bases and the V segment lost 5 bases, leaving 6 bases of the junction unmatched. CDR3 sequence reads: CASRHGQDNQPQHF. The DNA of the CDR3 is TGTGCCAGCAGACACGGACAGGATAATCAGCCCCAGCATTTT.

The V call is TRBV6-5, the J call TRBJ2-7, with 10 bases aligning to TRBD2. J lost 0 bases, V lost 2 bases, and 4 bases had no gene match. From germline, CDR1 is MNHEY and CDR2 SVGAGI. This CDR3 is built from 16 residues. CDR3: CASSYTSGASSYEQYF. The CDR3 DNA reads TGTGCCAGCAGTTACACTAGCGGGGCTAGCTCCTACGAGCAGTACTTC.

The genes are TRBV5-5 and TRBJ1-2; tentative D call: TRBD1 (5 bases). V shed 6 bases and J shed 2 bases, with 17 bases lying between them. The CDR3 totals 15 residues. Germline CDR1 SGHKS, CDR2 YYEKEE (reference sequence). CDR3 loop: CASTETNRINYGYTF. CDR3 DNA sequence: TGTGCCAGCACCGAGACAAACAGGATAAACTATGGCTACACCTTC.

This chain uses TRBV27 with TRBJ1-3; D may be TRBD1 (5 bases). Trimming left V 6 bases short and J 2 bases short, with 14 bases between. The CDR3 extends over 15 amino acids. From germline, CDR1 is MNHEY and CDR2 SMNVEV (reference sequence). The CDR3 nucleotides read TGTGCCAGCAGCCCTCCAGGACACACTGGAAACACCATATATTTT. Encoded protein: CASSPPGHTGNTIYF.

The rearrangement joins TRBV11-3 to TRBJ2-3; D gene ambiguous. Looked up from germline, CDR1 is SGHNT and CDR2 is YENEEA. V shed 5 bases and J shed 2 bases, with 14 bases lying between them. CDR3 length equals 15 residues. CDR3 nucleotide sequence: TGTGCCAGCAGCAAGGACGGATTACCCACAGATACGCAGTATTTT. Protein sequence: CASSKDGLPTDTQYF.

The chain is built from TRBV29-1 and TRBJ2-5, with D possibly being TRBD1 or TRBD2 (7 bases each). Germline V gene sequence: CDR1 SQVTM, CDR2 ANQGSEA. The CDR3 runs to 13 residues. V lost 7 bases and J 7 bases, leaving 19 bases between the germline ends. The CDR3 region is CSEGQLPGGTQYF. In DNA form, the CDR3 reads TGCAGCGAGGGACAGTTACCGGGGGGGACCCAGTACTTC.

This chain uses TRBV4-1 with TRBJ2-2; D remains ambiguous. This CDR3 has 14 amino acids. CDR1 and CDR2 (germline): MGHRA, YSYEKL. The ends were cut back, 3 bases at V and 7 bases at J, with 12 bases in the middle. The CDR3 DNA reads TGCGCCAGCAGCCACCCCATAGGCGTCGGGGAGCTGTTTTTT. This sequence encodes CASSHPIGVGELFF.

The gene calls are TRBV5-1 and TRBJ1-2, with 7 bases that match TRBD1. CDR1 and CDR2 from the germline V gene are SGHRS and YFSETQ. Losses at the gene ends were 0 bases for V and 3 bases for J; bases not matched to a gene: 5. The CDR3 is made up of 15 amino acids. This chain's CDR3 is CASSLDGQVDYGYTF. In DNA form, the CDR3 reads TGCGCCAGCAGCTTGGATGGACAGGTTGACTATGGCTACACCTTC. Variable domain in full (rest from reference TRBV5-1 and TRBJ1-2): KAGVTQTPRYLIKTRGQQVTLSCSPISGHRSVSWYQQTPGQGLQFLFEYFSETQRNKGNFPGRFSGRQFSNSRSEMNVSTLELGDSALYLCASSLDGQVDYGYTFGSGTRLTVV.

The genes are TRBV10-3 and TRBJ2-7; no clear D gene. Germline V gives CDR1 ENHRY, CDR2 SYGVKD. The CDR3 is 13 residues long. The V end was cut by 10 bases, the J end by 0 bases, with 13 bases between. DNA for the CDR3: TGTGCCACCAACAGTGTCAGCTCCTACGAGCAGTACTTC. It translates to CATNSVSSYEQYF.

The V and J genes are TRBV11-2 and TRBJ2-7; D remains ambiguous. The CDR3 contains 11 residues. Germline-derived CDR1 and CDR2 are SGHAT and FQNNGV. V was cut by 6 bases and J by 7 bases, with 10 bases left in between. The CDR3 nucleotides are TGTGCCAGCAGGTCACAGCTTGAGCAGTACTTC. Amino acid sequence: CASRSQLEQYF.

This chain links TRBV5-6 with TRBJ2-1, with 10 positions matching TRBD1. This CDR3 spans 15 amino acids. Germline V gene lookup returns CDR1 SGHDT and CDR2 YYEEEE. The J segment lost 3 bases and the V segment lost 5 bases, leaving 5 bases of the junction unmatched. As DNA, the CDR3 is TGTGCCAGCAGTTACGGGACAGGGGTCTACAATGAGCAGTTCTTC. Translating gives CASSYGTGVYNEQFF. The variable domain in full, completed from reference TRBV5-6 and TRBJ2-1, reads DAGVTQSPTHLIKTRGQQVTLRCSPKSGHDTVSWYQQALGQGPQFIFQYYEEEERQRGNFPDRFSGHQFPNYSSELNVNALLLGDSALYLCASSYGTGVYNEQFFGPGTRLTVL.

V and J are TRBV7-3 and TRBJ1-2, with 10 bases matching TRBD1. The V gene's germline CDR1 is SGHTA and CDR2 FQGTGA. The V gene end was trimmed by 1 base and the J gene end by 2 bases; junction bases not matched to a gene: 1. The CDR3 sequence is 15 residues long. The CDR3 nucleotides read TGTGCCAGCAGCTTAATGACAGGGGGCAACTATGGCTACACCTTC. Protein product: CASSLMTGGNYGYTF.

This clone was observed once. The V and J genes are TRBV10-3 and TRBJ2-7, with TRBD2 matching over 9 bases. Germline-derived CDR1 and CDR2 are ENHRY and SYGVKD. This CDR3 is built from 16 residues. V shed 7 bases and J 0 bases; nucleotides not matched to a gene: 10. As DNA, the CDR3 is TGTGCCATCACCGGGACTAGCAGATTCGGCTCCTACGAGCAGTACTTC. Translation gives CAITGTSRFGSYEQYF.